This is a list of T cell receptor beta chains from one sample in a study of T-cell reconstitution after alpha-beta-depleted transplantation in children. TCRdb processed the PCR reads anew with MiXCR; each CDR3 protein has one entry. The sample includes approximately 500,000 distinct CDR3 sequences, approximately 10% of them seen just once. The sequenced sample was PBMCs, obtained before TCRalphabeta/CD19-depleted stem cell transplant. The receptors originated from a child aged 2-15 years with inherited bone marrow failure, due to receive a stem cell transplant. Both conserved end residues are part of each CDR3. Each record gives: J gene, D gene, V gene, clone size, CDR3 protein, CDR3 DNA. A D gene is named only where the DNA matches it firmly. Rows give clone size only sometimes, using once, few, many, or a class for an expanded clone.

j_gene: TRBJ2-1; d_gene: TRBD2; v_gene: TRBV20-1; abundance: many; CDR3aa: CSARGARGRVNEQFF; CDR3nt: TGCAGTGCTAGGGGAGCTCGCGGGAGGGTCAATGAGCAGTTCTTC
j_gene: TRBJ1-3; d_gene: .; v_gene: TRBV7-9; abundance: many; CDR3aa: CASSFRRGTAPFFSGNTIYF; CDR3nt: TGTGCCAGCAGTTTCCGCCGTGGGACGGCTCCTTTCTTCTCTGGAAACACCATATATTTT
j_gene: TRBJ2-7; d_gene: .; v_gene: TRBV19; abundance: .; CDR3aa: CASSIGGLGVYEQYF; CDR3nt: TGTGCCAGTAGTATTGGTGGACTGGGGGTCTACGAGCAGTACTTC
j_gene: TRBJ2-7; d_gene: TRBD2; v_gene: TRBV7-2; abundance: few; CDR3aa: CASSSSSGSF; CDR3nt: TGTGCCAGCAGCTCGTCTAGCGGGAGCTTC
j_gene: TRBJ2-7; d_gene: TRBD2; v_gene: TRBV7-2; abundance: many; CDR3aa: CASSMGLAYEQYF; CDR3nt: TGTGCCAGCAGCATGGGACTAGCGTACGAGCAGTACTTC
j_gene: TRBJ2-1; d_gene: .; v_gene: TRBV12-3/TRBV12-4; abundance: few; CDR3aa: CASSLRDTLYNEQFF; CDR3nt: TGTGCCAGCAGTCTCCGGGACACCCTCTACAATGAGCAGTTCTTC
j_gene: TRBJ1-2; d_gene: TRBD1; v_gene: TRBV27; abundance: many; CDR3aa: CASSPGPGTGGYGYTF; CDR3nt: TGTGCCAGCAGTCCCGGCCCCGGGACAGGGGGATATGGCTACACCTTC
j_gene: TRBJ2-1; d_gene: .; v_gene: TRBV7-9; abundance: many; CDR3aa: CASSFYSPALHNEQFF; CDR3nt: TGTGCCAGCAGCTTCTACAGTCCAGCATTACACAATGAGCAGTTCTTC
j_gene: TRBJ2-2; d_gene: TRBD2; v_gene: TRBV5-4; abundance: .; CDR3aa: CASSYLAETGELFF; CDR3nt: TGTGCCAGCAGCTATCTAGCGGAAACCGGGGAGCTGTTTTTT
j_gene: TRBJ2-1; d_gene: .; v_gene: TRBV5-4; abundance: .; CDR3aa: CASSVQIISYNEQFF; CDR3nt: TGTGCCAGCAGCGTACAGATCATCTCCTACAATGAGCAGTTCTTC
j_gene: TRBJ2-5; d_gene: TRBD2; v_gene: TRBV14; abundance: many; CDR3aa: CASSRTTGGPQETQYF; CDR3nt: TGTGCCAGCAGCCGGACGACGGGAGGGCCACAAGAGACCCAGTACTTC
j_gene: TRBJ2-3; d_gene: .; v_gene: TRBV6-1; abundance: many; CDR3aa: CASSPRDVRTDTQYF; CDR3nt: TGTGCCAGCAGCCCCAGGGACGTCCGCACAGATACGCAGTATTTT
j_gene: TRBJ2-6; d_gene: TRBD1; v_gene: TRBV7-6; abundance: many; CDR3aa: CASSRGQAGPRWANVLTF; CDR3nt: TGTGCCAGCAGCCGCGGACAGGCCGGCCCCCGCTGGGCCAACGTCCTGACTTTC
j_gene: TRBJ2-7; d_gene: TRBD1; v_gene: TRBV4-1; abundance: many; CDR3aa: CASSQLGTGALEQYF; CDR3nt: TGCGCCAGCAGCCAGCTCGGGACAGGGGCCCTCGAGCAGTACTTC
j_gene: TRBJ2-2; d_gene: .; v_gene: TRBV27; abundance: .; CDR3aa: CASTFRGTGELFF; CDR3nt: TGTGCCAGCACCTTCCGGGGGACCGGGGAGCTGTTTTTT
j_gene: TRBJ1-2; d_gene: .; v_gene: TRBV30; abundance: many; CDR3aa: CAWSVGSPNYGYTF; CDR3nt: TGTGCCTGGAGTGTTGGCAGTCCCAACTATGGCTACACCTTC
j_gene: TRBJ2-5; d_gene: TRBD1; v_gene: TRBV5-1; abundance: .; CDR3aa: CASSLAGTGGGETQYF; CDR3nt: TGCGCCAGCAGCTTGGCCGGGACAGGGGGCGGGGAGACCCAGTACTTC
j_gene: TRBJ2-1; d_gene: TRBD2; v_gene: TRBV20-1; abundance: .; CDR3aa: CSARGLAGVRAYNEQFF; CDR3nt: TGCAGTGCTAGAGGGCTAGCGGGAGTTCGGGCCTACAATGAGCAGTTCTTC
j_gene: TRBJ2-3; d_gene: TRBD2; v_gene: TRBV29-1; abundance: many; CDR3aa: CSVVGTSGRAGTDTQYF; CDR3nt: TGCAGCGTCGTCGGGACTAGCGGGAGGGCCGGCACAGATACGCAGTATTTT
j_gene: TRBJ2-5; d_gene: .; v_gene: TRBV7-8; abundance: many; CDR3aa: CASSLAFAGQYF; CDR3nt: TGTGCCAGCAGCTTAGCGTTTGCGGGCCAGTACTTC
j_gene: TRBJ2-7; d_gene: TRBD2; v_gene: TRBV4-3; abundance: many; CDR3aa: CASSQDERTSEIYEQYF; CDR3nt: TGCGCCAGCAGCCAAGACGAACGGACTAGCGAAATCTACGAGCAGTACTTC
j_gene: TRBJ2-7; d_gene: TRBD2; v_gene: TRBV4-2; abundance: many; CDR3aa: CASSPGGSSSYEQYF; CDR3nt: TGTGCCAGCAGCCCCGGGGGGTCCTCTTCCTACGAGCAGTACTTC
j_gene: TRBJ2-5; d_gene: .; v_gene: TRBV10-3; abundance: many; CDR3aa: CAISGEQGIGTQYF; CDR3nt: TGTGCCATCAGTGGAGAACAGGGAATCGGGACCCAGTACTTC
j_gene: TRBJ2-7; d_gene: .; v_gene: TRBV27; abundance: many; CDR3aa: CASSPNLYSSYEQYF; CDR3nt: TGTGCCAGCAGTCCGAATCTCTACAGCTCCTACGAGCAGTACTTC
j_gene: TRBJ1-3; d_gene: .; v_gene: TRBV18; abundance: few; CDR3aa: CASSTSTFSGNTIYF; CDR3nt: TGTGCCAGCTCAACCTCGACTTTCTCTGGAAACACCATATATTTT
j_gene: TRBJ2-7; d_gene: TRBD2; v_gene: TRBV7-2; abundance: many; CDR3aa: CASSPATSGYEQYF; CDR3nt: TGTGCCAGCAGCCCTGCGACTAGCGGGTACGAGCAGTACTTC
j_gene: TRBJ2-7; d_gene: TRBD2; v_gene: TRBV6-2/TRBV6-3; abundance: .; CDR3aa: CASSPPSGSNYEQYF; CDR3nt: TGTGCCAGCAGCCCACCTAGCGGGAGTAACTACGAGCAGTACTTC
j_gene: TRBJ1-5; d_gene: TRBD1; v_gene: TRBV5-6; abundance: few; CDR3aa: CASSLSSGGVSNQPQHF; CDR3nt: TGTGCCAGCAGCTTGTCCTCAGGGGGCGTTAGCAATCAGCCCCAGCATTTT
j_gene: TRBJ1-4; d_gene: TRBD1; v_gene: TRBV5-1; abundance: many; CDR3aa: CASRGTGNEKLFF; CDR3nt: TGCGCCAGCAGGGGGACAGGGAATGAAAAACTGTTTTTT
j_gene: TRBJ2-1; d_gene: .; v_gene: TRBV7-9; abundance: few; CDR3aa: CASSFEVAQSNDQFF; CDR3nt: TGTGCCAGCAGCTTCGAAGTTGCCCAATCCAATGACCAGTTCTTC
j_gene: TRBJ2-6; d_gene: .; v_gene: TRBV6-1; abundance: many; CDR3aa: CASRDPTGTGANVLTF; CDR3nt: TGTGCCAGCAGGGACCCTACGGGTACTGGGGCCAACGTCCTGACTTTC
j_gene: TRBJ1-1; d_gene: .; v_gene: TRBV7-2; abundance: many; CDR3aa: CASSHDRMNTEAFF; CDR3nt: TGTGCCAGCAGCCATGACAGGATGAACACTGAAGCTTTCTTT
j_gene: TRBJ1-5; d_gene: .; v_gene: TRBV4-1; abundance: .; CDR3aa: CASSPAGREPQHF; CDR3nt: TGCGCCAGCAGCCCCGCGGGGCGGGAGCCCCAGCATTTT
j_gene: TRBJ2-4; d_gene: .; v_gene: TRBV12-3/TRBV12-4; abundance: many; CDR3aa: CASSGTGLSIQYF; CDR3nt: TGTGCCAGCAGCGGGACGGGCTTGAGCATTCAGTACTTC
j_gene: TRBJ2-7; d_gene: .; v_gene: TRBV30; abundance: .; CDR3aa: CAWSVLKGKYF; CDR3nt: TGTGCCTGGAGTGTACTTAAGGGCAAGTACTTC
j_gene: TRBJ2-7; d_gene: TRBD2; v_gene: TRBV4-3; abundance: many; CDR3aa: CASSRLGTSGSYEQYF; CDR3nt: TGCGCCAGCAGCCGATTAGGGACTAGCGGCTCCTACGAGCAGTACTTC
j_gene: TRBJ1-2; d_gene: .; v_gene: TRBV6-5; abundance: .; CDR3aa: CASSYPLRDTLISNYGYTF; CDR3nt: TGTGCCAGCAGTTACCCATTGAGGGACACACTTATCTCTAACTATGGCTACACCTTC
j_gene: TRBJ2-6; d_gene: TRBD1; v_gene: TRBV7-2; abundance: few; CDR3aa: CASSRTGPGANVLTF; CDR3nt: TGTGCCAGCAGCCGGACAGGGCCTGGGGCCAACGTCCTGACTTTC
j_gene: TRBJ1-2; d_gene: TRBD1; v_gene: TRBV4-3; abundance: few; CDR3aa: CASSQAGTGSFYGYTF; CDR3nt: TGCGCCAGCAGCCAAGCCGGGACAGGTTCCTTCTATGGCTACACCTTC
j_gene: TRBJ2-1; d_gene: .; v_gene: TRBV5-5; abundance: few; CDR3aa: CASSLVGSGGPYNEQFF; CDR3nt: TGTGCCAGCAGCTTGGTTGGTAGCGGAGGCCCCTACAATGAGCAGTTCTTC
j_gene: TRBJ2-7; d_gene: .; v_gene: TRBV5-4; abundance: .; CDR3aa: CASSFDAGGVNVHEQYF; CDR3nt: TGTGCCAGCAGCTTCGATGCCGGTGGTGTAAATGTCCACGAGCAGTACTTC
j_gene: TRBJ2-5; d_gene: TRBD2; v_gene: TRBV27; abundance: many; CDR3aa: CASSGLAGEETQYF; CDR3nt: TGTGCCAGCAGTGGACTAGCAGGAGAGGAGACCCAGTACTTC
j_gene: TRBJ1-6; d_gene: .; v_gene: TRBV14; abundance: many; CDR3aa: CASSQERTYNSPLHF; CDR3nt: TGTGCCAGCAGCCAAGAGCGGACCTATAATTCACCCCTCCACTTT
j_gene: TRBJ1-4; d_gene: TRBD1; v_gene: TRBV4-3; abundance: many; CDR3aa: CASSQDRDRRNEKLFF; CDR3nt: TGCGCCAGCAGCCAAGATAGGGACAGGCGAAATGAAAAACTGTTTTTT
j_gene: TRBJ1-3; d_gene: .; v_gene: TRBV20-1; abundance: many; CDR3aa: CSAREPLTGNTIYF; CDR3nt: TGCAGTGCTAGAGAGCCCCTTACTGGAAACACCATATATTTT
j_gene: TRBJ2-7; d_gene: .; v_gene: TRBV7-2; abundance: many; CDR3aa: CASSFPSVAQYF; CDR3nt: TGTGCCAGCAGCTTTCCTAGCGTGGCGCAGTACTTC
j_gene: TRBJ2-1; d_gene: .; v_gene: TRBV7-2; abundance: few; CDR3aa: CASSSFVGRSNEQFF; CDR3nt: TGTGCCAGCAGCTCGTTTGTGGGCCGGAGCAATGAGCAGTTCTTC
j_gene: TRBJ2-1; d_gene: TRBD2; v_gene: TRBV20-1; abundance: many; CDR3aa: CSARDRPLAGKRGNEQFF; CDR3nt: TGCAGTGCTAGAGATCGGCCCTTAGCGGGAAAAAGGGGCAATGAGCAGTTCTTC
j_gene: TRBJ2-1; d_gene: .; v_gene: TRBV4-3; abundance: many; CDR3aa: CASSQDQGMVLYNEQFF; CDR3nt: TGCGCCAGCAGCCAAGATCAGGGAATGGTCCTCTACAATGAGCAGTTCTTC
j_gene: TRBJ2-1; d_gene: TRBD2; v_gene: TRBV20-1; abundance: .; CDR3aa: CSAQWASGRGIYNEQFF; CDR3nt: TGCAGTGCCCAGTGGGCTAGCGGGAGAGGCATTTACAATGAGCAGTTCTTC
j_gene: TRBJ1-5; d_gene: .; v_gene: TRBV29-1; abundance: many; CDR3aa: CSVREGWSNQPQHF; CDR3nt: TGCAGCGTGAGGGAGGGCTGGAGCAATCAGCCCCAGCATTTT
j_gene: TRBJ2-7; d_gene: TRBD2; v_gene: TRBV28; abundance: many; CDR3aa: CASSFTSGDYEQYF; CDR3nt: TGTGCCAGCAGTTTTACTAGCGGGGACTACGAGCAGTACTTC
j_gene: TRBJ2-7; d_gene: TRBD1; v_gene: TRBV5-8; abundance: .; CDR3aa: CASSTGWRTGVNEQYF; CDR3nt: TGTGCCAGTAGTACCGGGTGGCGGACAGGGGTAAACGAGCAGTACTTC
j_gene: TRBJ2-6; d_gene: .; v_gene: TRBV18; abundance: few; CDR3aa: CASSPPSGANVLTF; CDR3nt: TGTGCCAGCTCACCACCGAGCGGGGCCAACGTCCTGACTTTC